A selection of T cell receptor beta chains follows, all from one sample in a study of CD8 T cells in ankylosing spondylitis. TCRdb re-called the 5' RACE reads with MiXCR, one entry per CDR3 protein. This sample has roughly 440,000 distinct CDR3 sequences, with 15% to 20% found just once. Input material: blood, either unsorted or a sorted T cell fraction (not recorded which). These receptors came from a male donor with ankylosing spondylitis. The CDR3 runs from the conserved cysteine through the conserved F or W. The D gene is left open where the match is weak. Rows give clone size only sometimes, using once, few, many, or a class for an expanded clone.

>TRBV2|few|NA|TRBJ2-2
TGTGCCAGCAAGTCGGGGGCCACGAACACCGGGGAGCTGTTTTTT
CASKSGATNTGELFF
>TRBV6-5|few|NA|TRBJ1-2
TGTGCCAGCAGTTACTCAGGGACACTTAACTATGGCTACACCTTC
CASSYSGTLNYGYTF
>TRBV30|NA|NA|TRBJ1-5
TGTGCCTGTAGCATTGATAGCAATCAGCCCCAGCATTTT
CACSIDSNQPQHF
>TRBV20-1|NA|TRBD1|TRBJ2-7
TGCAGTGGGACAGGGATGGGCGAGCAGTACTTC
CSGTGMGEQYF
>TRBV7-9|few|NA|TRBJ1-3
TGTGCCAGCAGCTTTGGGCAGGGGAATGGAAACACCATATATTTT
CASSFGQGNGNTIYF
>TRBV20-1|few|NA|TRBJ2-4
TGCAGTGCTAGAGAGACAGTAGGAGCCAAAAACATTCAGTACTTC
CSARETVGAKNIQYF
>TRBV28|few|NA|TRBJ2-1
TGTGCCAGCAGTACGACTAGCAATGAGCAGTTCTTC
CASSTTSNEQFF
>TRBV11-2|NA|NA|TRBJ2-5
TGTGCCAGCAGCTTAGACGCCCCAGAGACCCAGTACTTC
CASSLDAPETQYF
>TRBV4-3|many|NA|TRBJ2-7
TGCGCCAGCAGCCAAGATGCCCAGGGGGGAACTCGGCAGTACTTC
CASSQDAQGGTRQYF
>TRBV7-6|few|TRBD2|TRBJ2-2
TGTGCCAGCAGCTTGATCCAGCGGGAGCAGGCCGGGGAGCTGTTTTTT
CASSLIQREQAGELFF
>TRBV12-3/TRBV12-4|few|TRBD1|TRBJ2-6
TGTGCCAGCAGTTCCACACCGACAGGGGGGGCCTTCGTCTCTGGGGCCAACGTCCTGACTTTC
CASSSTPTGGAFVSGANVLTF
>TRBV15|NA|TRBD1|TRBJ2-4
TGTGCCACCCGAAAGGACAGGGGAGAGAGAAACATTCAGTACTTC
CATRKDRGERNIQYF
>TRBV29-1|few|NA|TRBJ2-2
TGCAGCGTTGCCCGAGGGGGGTCGGCCGGGGAGCTGTTTTTT
CSVARGGSAGELFF
>TRBV15|NA|NA|TRBJ1-1
TGTGCCACCACCCAACCGAGAGGGGCGATGTACACTGAAGCTTTCTTT
CATTQPRGAMYTEAFF
>TRBV20-1|few|NA|TRBJ1-2
TGCAGTGCCTCAGGGAGGTTGGACTATGGCTACACCTTC
CSASGRLDYGYTF
>TRBV5-6|few|TRBD2|TRBJ2-1
TGTGCCAGCAGACCCGGACTAGCGGGAATGGGTGAGCAGTTCTTC
CASRPGLAGMGEQFF
>TRBV2|NA|NA|TRBJ2-3
TGTGCCAGCCGGGTCCAAGCCTACACAGATACGCAGTATTTT
CASRVQAYTDTQYF
>TRBV27|few|NA|TRBJ1-1
TGTGCCAGCAGTTACCACCGAGGGACTGAAGCTTTCTTT
CASSYHRGTEAFF
>TRBV3-1|NA|NA|TRBJ1-3
TGTGCCAGCAGTGACGGACAGATCTCTGGAAACACCATATATTTT
CASSDGQISGNTIYF
>TRBV19|few|NA|TRBJ1-1
TGTGCCAGTAGTATGGGGGCGGTCGAGGTTGAAGCTTTCTTT
CASSMGAVEVEAFF
>TRBV3-1|NA|NA|TRBJ2-1
TGTGCCAGCAAAAGCCGAGAGGGGGGGGTAAATGAGCAGTTCTTC
CASKSREGGVNEQFF
>TRBV20-1|NA|NA|TRBJ2-1
TGCAGTGCTAGAGATAGGCAGGAGGGCCCTAGGTGGGAGCAGTTCTTC
CSARDRQEGPRWEQFF
>TRBV9|few|NA|TRBJ2-5
TGTGCCAGCAGCGTAGGACTACCCGAAGGGCAAGAGACCCAGTACTTC
CASSVGLPEGQETQYF
>TRBV10-3|NA|TRBD2|TRBJ2-7
TGTGCCATCAGGGACTTTGGGGGGGGTTCCTACGAGCAGTACTTC
CAIRDFGGGSYEQYF
>TRBV20-1|NA|NA|TRBJ1-4
TGCAGTGCTAGAGATGGAGTCGTGCAGGAAAAACTGTTTTTT
CSARDGVVQEKLFF
>TRBV20-1|few|NA|TRBJ2-1
TGCAGTGCTTACGGACAGTTGTCCTACAATGAGCAGTTCTTC
CSAYGQLSYNEQFF
>TRBV5-1|few|TRBD2|TRBJ2-3
TGCGCCAGCAGCCAGCGGAGCGGGGCCACTAGCACAGATACGCAGTATTTT
CASSQRSGATSTDTQYF
>TRBV5-1|NA|TRBD1|TRBJ2-1
TGCGCCAGCAGCTCAGGACAGGGGGCGGTTGATGAGCAGTTCTTC
CASSSGQGAVDEQFF
>TRBV12-3/TRBV12-4|few|NA|TRBJ1-2
TGTGCCAGCAGTTTAGCCAGACACTATGGCTACACCTTC
CASSLARHYGYTF
>TRBV12-3/TRBV12-4|many|NA|TRBJ1-3
TGTGCCAGCAGTTCCCCCGCATCCCCCTCGGGAAACACCATATATTTT
CASSSPASPSGNTIYF
>TRBV9|few|NA|TRBJ2-5
TGTGCCAGCAGCCCCCCCCTCGGACCCGTTGGGACCCAGTACTTC
CASSPPLGPVGTQYF
>TRBV6-4|NA|NA|TRBJ2-1
TGTGCCAGCAAGCCAGACAGCTCCTACAATGAGCAGTTCTTC
CASKPDSSYNEQFF
>TRBV6-2/TRBV6-3|few|NA|TRBJ2-2
TGTGCCAGCACCACCCGGGGGCGTCAGCCCGGGGAGCTGTTTTTT
CASTTRGRQPGELFF
>TRBV5-1|few|NA|TRBJ1-6
TGCGCCAGCAGCCACGACAGTACGGATTCACCCCTCCACTTT
CASSHDSTDSPLHF
>TRBV20-1|few|NA|TRBJ1-3
TGCAGTGCTACGGCAGGGGCAACTGGAAACACCATATATTTT
CSATAGATGNTIYF
>TRBV20-1|NA|TRBD2|TRBJ2-3
TGCAGTGCTAGAGATATGTTAGCGGGCCTAAACACAGATACGCAGTATTTT
CSARDMLAGLNTDTQYF
>TRBV5-1|NA|NA|TRBJ1-1
TGCGCCAGCAAAGGAACGAGACGACTGCACACTGAAGCTTTCTTT
CASKGTRRLHTEAFF
>TRBV7-2|NA|NA|TRBJ2-1
TGTGCCAGCAGCGTTGATTGGAGCTCCTACAATGAGCAGTTCTTC
CASSVDWSSYNEQFF
>TRBV6-1|once|NA|TRBJ2-7
TGTGCCAGCAGTCCCCGGGACGGAACCTACGAGCAGTACTTC
CASSPRDGTYEQYF
>TRBV6-5|few|NA|TRBJ1-1
TGTGCCAGCAGTTACTCGACGGCAGGGCGGCATCGGAACACTGAAGCTTTCTTT
CASSYSTAGRHRNTEAFF
>TRBV4-2|NA|TRBD2|TRBJ2-1
TGTGCCAGCAGTTACGTCGGGACTAGCGGGGGGCGCTCCTACAATGAGCAGTTCTTC
CASSYVGTSGGRSYNEQFF
>TRBV4-1|few|NA|TRBJ1-1
TGCGCCAGCAGCCAAGCTCAGGGAAGGTTCACTGAAGCTTTCTTT
CASSQAQGRFTEAFF
>TRBV6-1|NA|NA|TRBJ2-2
TGTGCCAGCAGGTCATCGGGACCCAACACCGGGGAGCTGTTTTTT
CASRSSGPNTGELFF
>TRBV2|NA|NA|TRBJ1-1
TGTGCCAGTCTGCCGGGAGGGATGAACACTGAAGCTTTCTTT
CASLPGGMNTEAFF
>TRBV12-3/TRBV12-4|many|NA|TRBJ2-7
TGTGCCAGCAGTTTAAGGGGCTACGAGCAGTACTTC
CASSLRGYEQYF
>TRBV5-1|many|NA|TRBJ2-6
TGCGCCAGCAGGGCCACAGTCTCTGGGGCCAACGTCCTGACTTTC
CASRATVSGANVLTF
>TRBV5-1|NA|TRBD1|TRBJ1-2
TGCGCCAGCAGCCAGCGAGACAGGGTTGGCTACACCTTC
CASSQRDRVGYTF
>TRBV15|few|NA|TRBJ2-1
TGTGCCACCAGCAGAGATCGTACTACCTCCTACAATGAGCAGTTCTTC
CATSRDRTTSYNEQFF
>TRBV5-1|few|TRBD1|TRBJ1-5
TGCGCCAGCAGCCAGACAGGGGGCAGCAATCAGCCCCAGCATTTT
CASSQTGGSNQPQHF
>TRBV7-2|NA|TRBD2|TRBJ2-7
TGTGCCAGCAGCACTGGGACTAGCGGGAGAGGGTACGAGCAGTACTTC
CASSTGTSGRGYEQYF